A single sample gave rise to the 14 T cell receptor beta chains below, sequenced in a study of post-analysis software for immune sequencing data. Overall study results and limits: About five TRBV segments occurring more often in patients than controls included TRBV5-6, TRBV5-1 and TRBV20-1.

The antigens of these receptors remain unknown. The TCR beta cDNA libraries carried unique molecular identifiers. TCRdb redid the calling of the PCR reads with MiXCR, one entry per CDR3 protein. The sample records roughly 540,000 distinct CDR3 sequences, around a third being singletons. Sequenced: blood. These receptors were obtained from a girl under 18 with multiple sclerosis.

The V and J genes are TRBV5-1 and TRBJ2-3; D not resolved. The CDR3 runs to 16 residues. Looked up from germline, CDR1 is SGHRS and CDR2 is YFSETQ. With 2 bases removed from V and 0 bases from J, the gap between germline ends came to 13 bases. The CDR3 spells CASSFSALGSTDTQYF. In DNA, the CDR3 is TGCGCCAGCAGCTTTTCCGCCCTGGGGAGCACAGATACGCAGTATTTT. Full variable domain (missing parts from reference TRBV5-1 and TRBJ2-3): KAGVTQTPRYLIKTRGQQVTLSCSPISGHRSVSWYQQTPGQGLQFLFEYFSETQRNKGNFPGRFSGRQFSNSRSEMNVSTLELGDSALYLCASSFSALGSTDTQYFGPGTRLTVL.

This chain connects TRBV6-1 to TRBJ1-4; 8 bases agree with TRBD1. This CDR3 is built from 16 residues. V lost 7 bases and J lost 3; bases outside the gene matches: 10. The germline gives CDR1 MNHNS, CDR2 SASEGT. CDR3 sequence (DNA): TGTGCCAGCACTCTATCAGGGACAGGTCCTAATGAAAAACTGTTTTTT. As protein: CASTLSGTGPNEKLFF.

This clonotype was observed a few times. The rearrangement joins TRBV12-3 or TRBV12-4 to TRBJ2-3; 11 bases match TRBD2. The V segment lost 6 bases and the J segment 3 bases; nucleotides outside the gene matches: 11. This CDR3 contains 17 residues. DNA for the CDR3: TGTGCCAGCAGCCCCCTGGGTAGCGGGGGGGCAACAGATACGCAGTATTTT. Translated, it gives CASSPLGSGGATDTQYF.

To note about this clonotype: Given a much more abundant clone one base away, this may be a read error. V and J are TRBV10-3 and TRBJ2-7; D is undetermined. Trimming shortened V by 0 bases and J by 2 bases, and 2 bases separated the two germline ends. Germline V gene data show CDR1 as ENHRY and CDR2 as SYGVKD. This CDR3 is built from 12 residues. The CDR3 sequence: CAISESAYEQYF. The CDR3 bases are TGTGCCATCAGTGAGTCGGCCTACGAGCAGTACTTC.

The rearrangement uses TRBV6-5 and TRBJ2-7; the D gene could be TRBD1 or TRBD2 (5 bases each). Trimming pared 7 bases from V and 2 bases from J, leaving 12 bases between. The CDR3 runs to 13 residues. Germline V gene lookup returns CDR1 MNHEY and CDR2 SVGAGI. The CDR3 sequence is CASNHRDAYEQYF. In DNA form, the CDR3 reads TGTGCCAGCAACCACCGGGACGCCTACGAGCAGTACTTC.

This clonotype was observed a single time. The V gene is TRBV28, the J gene TRBJ1-5; D not certain. This CDR3 contains 12 residues. The germline V gene has CDR1 MDHEN and CDR2 SYDVKM. V lost 5 bases to trimming and J lost 5 bases, with 7 bases between them. The CDR3 loop reads CASSRNHQPQHF. DNA of the CDR3: TGTGCCAGCAGTCGGAACCATCAGCCCCAGCATTTT.

A few counts support this clonotype. The rearrangement links TRBV29-1 to TRBJ1-2; D unresolved. Germline CDR1 reads SQVTM; CDR2 reads ANQGSEA. The CDR3 length is 12 residues. V gave up 0 bases and J gave up 3 bases, with 5 bases separating them. CDR3 sequence reads: CSVEDLDYGYTF. The CDR3 DNA reads as TGCAGCGTTGAAGACTTGGACTATGGCTACACCTTC.

CDR3 amino acids: CSAREGREYSPLHF. CDR3 coding DNA: TGCAGTGCTAGAGAAGGAAGAGAGTATTCACCCCTCCACTTT. J is TRBJ1-6 and V is TRBV20-1; D is ambiguous. Germline-derived CDR1 and CDR2 are DFQATT and SNEGSKA (reference sequence). The CDR3 extends over 14 amino acids. Trimming shortened V by 0 bases and J by 8 bases, and 11 bases separated the two germline ends.

This clonotype was counted a few times. The chain carries TRBV12-3 or TRBV12-4 and TRBJ1-1; D is perhaps TRBD1 (5 bases). CDR3 size: 14 residues. V lost 8 bases and J lost 0, with 13 bases in between. The chain's CDR3 is CASRPGRLNTEAFF. CDR3 DNA: TGTGCCAGCCGCCCGGGACGGTTGAACACTGAAGCTTTCTTT.

This sequence joins TRBV5-6 and TRBJ1-1, with D possibly matching TRBD1 (6 bases). The CDR3 totals 16 residues. The germline V gene encodes CDR1 SGHDT and CDR2 YYEEEE. Trimming cost V 2 bases and J 9 bases, with 23 bases left between them. The CDR3 DNA reads TGTGCCAGCAGCTTACCAAAACAGGGTTTATCATTACAAGCTTTCTTT. This gives the protein CASSLPKQGLSLQAFF.

The chain joins TRBV15 to TRBJ2-2; possible D gene TRBD2, 5 bases. V shed 0 bases and J shed 4 bases, with 18 bases lying between them. The CDR3 is 18 amino acids. Germline V gene lookup returns CDR1 LNHNV and CDR2 YYDKDF (reference sequence). The CDR3 sequence is CATSRDLGHSRGTGELFF. The CDR3 bases are TGTGCCACCAGCAGAGATCTAGGCCATTCTCGGGGCACCGGGGAGCTGTTTTTT.

This clonotype turned up a few times. The chain recombines TRBV20-1 with TRBJ2-5, with a possible D match to TRBD2 (6 bases). Trimming left V 6 bases short and J 0 bases short, with 11 bases between. There are 13 residues in the CDR3. CDR1 is DFQATT and CDR2 is SNEGSKA in the germline V gene (reference sequence). As DNA, the CDR3 is TGCAGTGCCATCGGGACTCACCAAGAGACCCAGTACTTC. Residues: CSAIGTHQETQYF.

The V and J genes are TRBV28 and TRBJ1-5; 7 bases align to TRBD1. The CDR3 is 14 amino acids. J gave up 3 bases and V 3 bases, and 2 bases lay outside the gene matches. The germline V gene encodes CDR1 MDHEN and CDR2 SYDVKM. Written as DNA, the CDR3 is TGTGCCAGCAGTTTCAGGGGGTTCAATCAGCCCCAGCATTTT. Its protein product is CASSFRGFNQPQHF. Full variable domain (remainder filled in from reference TRBV28 and TRBJ1-5): DVKVTQSSRYLVKRTGEKVFLECVQDMDHENMFWYRQDPGLGLRLIYFSYDVKMKEKGDIPEGYSVSREKKERFSLILESASTNQTSMYLCASSFRGFNQPQHFGDGTRLSIL.

This clonotype was seen only a few times. The genes are TRBV5-1 and TRBJ2-7; D possibly corresponds to TRBD1 (5 bases). V dropped 0 bases and J dropped 6 bases, with 16 bases sitting between them. Germline V gives CDR1 SGHRS, CDR2 YFSETQ. This CDR3 region has 15 residues. The DNA for the CDR3 is TGCGCCAGCAGCTTGGAGGCTCGAACAGGTAGCGAGCAGTACTTC. As protein: CASSLEARTGSEQYF.